Below are 2 T cell receptor beta chains sequenced from a single sample in a study of T cell responses to AZD1222 COVID-19 vaccine. Profiled with immunoSEQ multiplex PCR; TCRdb holds only in-frame clones, not every one. The sample records about 140,000 clones, approximately 91% being singletons. Here the sequenced sample was peripheral blood, taken on day 0 of AZD1222 vaccination. Receptors were obtained from an adult in good health.

The chain couples TRBV30 to TRBJ1-6; TRBD1 agrees at 7 bases. The germline CDR1 and CDR2 sequences are GTSNPN and SVGIG (reference sequence). The V segment lost 5 bases and the J segment 7 bases; nucleotides outside the gene matches: 5. The CDR3 sequence is 13 residues long. The CDR3 sequence is CAWVGQPNSPLHF. In DNA form, the CDR3 reads TGTGCCTGGGTGGGACAGCCCAATTCACCCCTCCACTTT.

The chain links TRBV7-2 to TRBJ2-1; TRBD2 is a possible D gene (7 bases). Germline CDR1 reads SGHTA; CDR2 reads FQGNSA. V gave up 6 bases and J gave up 6 bases, with 15 bases separating them. The CDR3 consists of 14 residues. The CDR3 DNA is TGTGCCAGCAGAACACGGGCGGGGGCCAATGAGCAGTTCTTC. Protein sequence: CASRTRAGANEQFF.